One sample yielded the 7 T cell receptor beta chains listed below, sequenced in a study of blood T cell repertoires in COVID-19. Libraries were prepared by immunoSEQ multiplex PCR; TCRdb keeps only in-frame clonotypes and omits some of them. The table records about 60,000 clones, around nine tenths of them present only once. The specimen sequenced was peripheral blood. The receptors originated from a man in his sixties with acute or convalescent COVID-19.

The chain uses TRBV9 and TRBJ1-4; a weak D match, TRBD1 (5 bases). The CDR3 totals 14 residues. Per germline, CDR1 SGDLS and CDR2 YYNGEE. The V and J ends lost 1 base and 3 bases respectively, with 7 bases between them. The CDR3 nucleotides read TGTGCCAGCAGCGTACTGGGGCCTAATGAAAAACTGTTTTTT. Amino acid sequence: CASSVLGPNEKLFF.

CDR3: CASSFLQGTGEAFF. The DNA of the CDR3 is TGCGCCAGCAGCTTTCTCCAGGGGACGGGTGAAGCTTTCTTT. V is TRBV5-1 and J is TRBJ1-1, with D tentatively TRBD1 (6 bases). V gave up 2 bases and J gave up 7 bases, with 15 bases separating them. Germline V CDR1 and CDR2: SGHRS, YFSETQ. This CDR3 contains 14 residues.

The V and J genes are TRBV18 and TRBJ1-5; perhaps TRBD1 as D (5 bases). The CDR3 sequence is 16 residues long. Germline values: CDR1 KGHSH, CDR2 LQKENI. Trimming left V 2 bases short and J 6 bases short, with 17 bases between. CDR3 DNA: TGTGCCAGCTCACCAAGTTGGGGCAGGATGGGTCAGCCCCAGCATTTT. Amino acid sequence: CASSPSWGRMGQPQHF.

J is TRBJ1-1 and V is TRBV19, with a tentative D call TRBD1 (6 bases). CDR1 and CDR2 from the germline V gene are LNHDA and SQIVND (reference sequence). The V and J ends lost 7 bases and 5 bases respectively, with 23 bases between them. There are 16 residues in the CDR3. CDR3: CASNSYGGNEKTEAFF. CDR3 nucleotide sequence: TGTGCCAGTAACTCCTATGGGGGCAATGAGAAAACTGAAGCTTTCTTT.

The V and J genes are TRBV5-1 and TRBJ2-5, with unresolved D. The ends were cut back, 4 bases at V and 2 bases at J, with 3 bases in the middle. CDR1 is SGHRS and CDR2 is YFSETQ in the germline V gene. CDR3 size: 11 residues. The CDR3 region is CASSRQETQYF. The CDR3 DNA reads TGCGCCAGCAGCCGTCAAGAGACCCAGTACTTC.

This clone was picked up a small number of times. The genes are TRBV5-4 and TRBJ2-3, with a weak D call TRBD2 (6 bases). V gave up 4 bases and J gave up 2 bases, with 17 bases separating them. The germline V gene has CDR1 SGHNT and CDR2 YYREEE (reference sequence). The CDR3 loop spans 16 amino acids. DNA of the CDR3: TGTGCCAGCAGCCACTGGCGGGGTGATTACACAGATACGCAGTATTTT. The encoded protein is CASSHWRGDYTDTQYF.

The chain combines TRBV4-1 with TRBJ2-1; 12 bases are a match to TRBD2. CDR3 length equals 16 residues. The junction had 8 bases not matched to a gene; V was cut back by 3 bases and J by 8 bases. Looked up from germline, CDR1 is MGHRA and CDR2 is YSYEKL. Here the CDR3 reads CASSHGTSGLWDEQFF. CDR3 DNA sequence: TGCGCCAGCAGCCACGGGACTAGCGGGCTATGGGATGAGCAGTTCTTC.